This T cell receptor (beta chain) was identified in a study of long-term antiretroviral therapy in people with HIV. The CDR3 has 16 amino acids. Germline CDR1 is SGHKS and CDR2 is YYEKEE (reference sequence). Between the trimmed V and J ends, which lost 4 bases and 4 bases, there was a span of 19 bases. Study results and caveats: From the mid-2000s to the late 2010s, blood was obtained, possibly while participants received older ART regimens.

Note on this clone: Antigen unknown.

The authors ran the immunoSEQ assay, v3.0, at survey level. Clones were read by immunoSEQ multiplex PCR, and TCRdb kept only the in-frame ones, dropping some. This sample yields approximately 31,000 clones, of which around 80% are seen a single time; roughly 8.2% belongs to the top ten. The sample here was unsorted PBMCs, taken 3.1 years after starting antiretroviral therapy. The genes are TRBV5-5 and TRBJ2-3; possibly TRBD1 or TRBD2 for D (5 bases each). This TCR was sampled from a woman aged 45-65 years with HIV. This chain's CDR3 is CASSPDPWGFPDTQYF. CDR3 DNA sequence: TGTGCCAGCAGCCCGGACCCGTGGGGGTTTCCAGATACGCAGTATTTT. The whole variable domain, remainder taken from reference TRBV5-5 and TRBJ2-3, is DAGVTQSPTHLIKTRGQQVTLRCSPISGHKSVSWYQQVLGQGPQFIFQYYEKEERGRGNFPDRFSARQFPNYSSELNVNALLLGDSALYLCASSPDPWGFPDTQYFGPGTRLTVL.